The subject of this entry is one T cell receptor beta chain. Its target is unknown. The sample belongs to a study of cytomegalovirus exposure and HLA in healthy donors. The CDR3 is 14 residues long. V was shortened by 2 bases and J by 9 bases, with 16 bases between the two germline ends. Germline V gene sequence: CDR1 SGHVS, CDR2 FQNEAQ. PCR was performed using 60 Vbeta and 13 Jbeta primers. The assay was immunoSEQ multiplex PCR, and TCRdb's table has in-frame clones only and misses some. The sample lists 150,000 to 200,000 clones, approximately 85% occurring once. General observations from the study: Among immune exposure information, only CMV serostatus was available. V- and J-gene trimming in TCR beta was tied to a missense DCLRE1C variant by an analysis performed later. Later analysis reportedly placed an Asian-associated ancestry cluster below the roughly 670-donor mean in N-insertions. Owing to their indistinguishability, certain V segments, notably TRBV6-2 and TRBV6-3, were excluded.

The receptor was isolated from a man aged 18 to 30 in good health and CMV-seronegative. Sequenced sample: PBMCs. The chain employs TRBV7-8 and TRBJ2-5, with TRBD2 as a possible D gene (5 bases). The CDR3 sequence: CASSLTGSSQPQYF. CDR3 nucleotide sequence: TGTGCCAGCAGCTTAACGGGGTCTTCCCAGCCCCAGTACTTC.